A single sample is the source of the 6 T cell receptor beta chains below, sequenced in a study of T cells in Graves' hyperthyroidism and ophthalmopathy. Amplified regions were TCR beta CDR3 sequences from RNA transcripts. HTBI primers drove first-round RT-PCR of the TCR CDR3. Each CDR3 protein is one row after TCRdb ran MiXCR on the multiplex PCR reads. The sample yields about 700,000 distinct CDR3 sequences, 11% to 15% seen once. The sample consisted of blood. The receptors originated from a woman between 18 and 30 years old with Graves' hyperthyroidism.

This clonotype was recorded many times. V usage is TRBV18 and J usage is TRBJ2-5, with D perhaps matching TRBD1 or TRBD2 (5 bases each). Germline values: CDR1 KGHSH, CDR2 LQKENI. The V end lost 1 base, the J end lost 3 bases, and 12 bases lay between the germline ends. CDR3 length equals 15 residues. The CDR3 is CASSPHRGLKETQYF. As DNA, the CDR3 is TGTGCCAGCTCACCACATCGGGGCCTAAAAGAGACCCAGTACTTC.

The chain combines TRBV4-1 with TRBJ2-3; a weak D match, TRBD2 (5 bases). V dropped 0 bases and J dropped 6 bases, with 16 bases sitting between them. The CDR3 is made up of 16 amino acids. Germline values: CDR1 MGHRA, CDR2 YSYEKL. The CDR3 coding sequence is TGCGCCAGCAGCCAAGATGCGGGTTCCCGGTTTGATACGCAGTATTTT. It codes for CASSQDAGSRFDTQYF.

This clonotype was counted many times. The V gene is TRBV3-1, the J gene TRBJ2-7, with TRBD2 matching over 9 bases. Germline CDR1 LGHDT, CDR2 YNNKEL (reference sequence). This CDR3 has 14 residues. V trimming: 7 bases; J trimming: 0 bases; junction bases outside the gene matches: 4. In DNA form, the CDR3 reads TGTGCCAGCAAAGCGGGAGGAACCTCCTACGAGCAGTACTTC. It translates to CASKAGGTSYEQYF.

The chain recombines TRBV29-1 with TRBJ2-3; D perhaps matches TRBD1 (6 bases). Germline V gene data show CDR1 as SQVTM and CDR2 as ANQGSEA. Trimming removed 4 bases at V and 2 bases at J, with 13 bases between. CDR3 length equals 14 residues. CDR3 residues: CSVVDTGNTDTQYF. CDR3 nucleotide sequence: TGCAGCGTTGTAGACACAGGGAACACAGATACGCAGTATTTT.

J is TRBJ2-5 and V is TRBV6-5; 15 nucleotides align to TRBD2. The germline V gene encodes CDR1 MNHEY and CDR2 SVGAGI. The trim removed 2 bases at V and 5 bases at J, leaving 9 bases unmatched. The CDR3 spans 18 residues. DNA for the CDR3: TGTGCCAGCAGTTACCCCGGGACTAGCGGGAGGCGATGGGAGACCCAGTACTTC. Translated, it gives CASSYPGTSGRRWETQYF.

The genes are TRBV28 and TRBJ1-1; 7 nucleotides line up with TRBD1. The trim removed 8 bases at V and 1 base at J, leaving 19 bases unmatched. CDR1 MDHEN and CDR2 SYDVKM come from the germline V gene. The CDR3 has 18 amino acids. The CDR3 bases are TGTGCCAGCTCACAACAACGGGACAGATCTTACTCGAACACTGAAGCTTTCTTT. Its translation is CASSQQRDRSYSNTEAFF.